This T cell receptor beta chain was recovered during a study of CD8 T cells in ankylosing spondylitis (dated by TCRdb to about 2017). Background for the entire study: The study set out to find disease-linked TCR variants by profiling T cell receptor beta repertoires in ankylosing spondylitis patients and healthy donors. The full study cohort was made up of roughly 25 ankylosing spondylitis patients and some 100 healthy donors. Peripheral blood was sampled, and synovial fluid was additionally collected from ankylosing spondylitis patients.

Sequencing was carried out with an Illumina HiSeq 2500. Quantitative 5'-RACE with molecular barcodes was the method used to prepare the TCR beta libraries. The authors' pipeline ran thus. A new computational method, built on a probabilistic model of VDJ rearrangement, was used to identify disease-linked TCR variants. Clones were called with MiXCR by TCRdb after fastp trimmed the public reads at Q25, and only in-frame beta chains were retained. Entries that share a CDR3 protein sequence are merged under the most common genes and DNA. The V and J calls come from TCRdb's annotation, not from the publication. The sample records approximately 520,000 distinct CDR3 sequences, over 4% of which are singletons. In total, the top ten clones hold under 4.5% of the sample. From the cysteine up to the phenylalanine, the CDR3 has a length of 12 residues. The kept DNA is CDR3 alone, 36 bases in frame from the first base. Trimming removed 7 bases from V and 4 bases from J, leaving 8 bases between the germline ends.

Overall study outcomes, separate from this receptor: Blood from ankylosing spondylitis patients appeared to be characterized by a TCR beta motif made up of eight highly homologous amino acid variants. The disease-linked clones were reported as significantly enriched in matched synovial fluid samples from ankylosing spondylitis patients. In peripheral blood, the disease-linked clones were found at relatively low frequencies and had a CD8+ phenotype. Some motif variants were previously reported in synovial fluid and blood of reactive arthritis patients, suggesting common disease-initiation mechanisms.

The sample holds many counts of this clonotype. Its binding antigen is unknown. The input lacks base qualities; no much larger clone sits a single base away. Recombination linked TRBV12-3 or TRBV12-4 to TRBJ1-3, with no confidently assigned D gene. The TCR sequence derives from a male donor with ankylosing spondylitis. Sample: blood, either unsorted or a sorted T cell fraction (not recorded which). The CDR3 loop reads CASTPSGNTIYF. The nucleotide sequence reads as follows: TGTGCCAGCACCCCGTCAGGAAACACCATATATTTT.